The rows below give T cell receptor beta chains drawn from one sample of a study of blood T cells in healthy people across ages. TCRdb redid the calling of the 5' RACE reads with MiXCR, one entry per CDR3 protein. Here the sample spans 800,000 or so distinct CDR3 sequences, around 25% being singletons. A further study also used this sample, focusing on T cells of mothers and their children.

The sequenced material came from blood. These receptors all come from a boy aged 5 to 17 in good health. The CDR3 runs from the conserved cysteine through the conserved F or W. The D gene is left open where the match is weak. Not all rows give a size; the values are once, few, many and, for expanded clones, a class.

V gene	D gene	clone size	J gene	CDR3 protein	CDR3 DNA
TRBV2	NA	NA	TRBJ2-5	CASSANGGETQYF	TGTGCCAGCAGTGCCAACGGGGGAGAGACCCAGTACTTC
TRBV5-6	TRBD1	few	TRBJ2-2	CASSFGTGLSKELFF	TGTGCCAGCAGCTTCGGGACAGGCCTTTCAAAGGAGCTGTTTTTT
TRBV29-1	NA	NA	TRBJ1-1	CSVEEAGWEAFF	TGCAGCGTTGAAGAGGCGGGGTGGGAAGCTTTCTTT
TRBV29-1	TRBD1	NA	TRBJ2-6	CSGMTGLGLTF	TGCAGCGGGATGACAGGGTTAGGCCTGACTTTC
TRBV29-1	TRBD1	NA	TRBJ2-3	CSVAGTGEVADTQYF	TGCAGCGTAGCCGGGACAGGGGAAGTGGCAGATACGCAGTATTTT
TRBV30	NA	few	TRBJ1-4	CAWSWGEKLFF	TGTGCCTGGAGCTGGGGTGAAAAACTGTTTTTT
TRBV12-3/TRBV12-4	NA	few	TRBJ2-1	CASTDLSKSSYNEQFF	TGTGCCAGCACTGATTTATCGAAAAGCTCCTACAATGAGCAGTTCTTC
TRBV11-2	NA	NA	TRBJ2-4	CASSLGTNIQYF	TGTGCCAGCAGCTTAGGGACTAATATTCAGTACTTC
TRBV6-2/TRBV6-3	NA	NA	TRBJ2-7	CAAAGGATYEQYF	TGTGCAGCTGCGGGCGGGGCCACCTACGAGCAGTACTTC
TRBV7-2	TRBD2	NA	TRBJ2-7	CASSSAGGAQYEQYF	TGTGCCAGCAGCTCAGCGGGAGGGGCGCAATACGAGCAGTACTTC
TRBV11-2	NA	NA	TRBJ2-5	CASSLGDQKQETQYF	TGTGCCAGCAGCTTAGGGGACCAAAAGCAGGAGACCCAGTACTTC
TRBV9	NA	NA	TRBJ2-5	CASSVFPDSQGTQYF	TGTGCCAGCAGCGTATTCCCGGACTCACAGGGGACCCAGTACTTC
TRBV27	NA	NA	TRBJ1-1	CASSRQRMNTEAFF	TGTGCCAGCAGTCGACAGCGGATGAACACTGAAGCTTTCTTT
TRBV28	NA	NA	TRBJ1-2	CASSVDSGGDGYTF	TGTGCCAGCAGTGTCGACAGTGGAGGGGATGGCTACACCTTC
TRBV6-1	TRBD1	NA	TRBJ2-1	CASRDTGAERNEQFF	TGTGCCAGCAGAGATACAGGGGCCGAAAGAAATGAGCAGTTCTTC
TRBV6-2/TRBV6-3	TRBD1	few	TRBJ1-5	CASSYWTGGSQPQHF	TGTGCCAGCAGTTACTGGACAGGGGGCAGTCAGCCCCAGCATTTT
TRBV24-1	TRBD1	few	TRBJ2-1	CATSDPRGTEHYNEQFF	TGTGCCACCAGTGATCCACGTGGGACAGAACATTACAATGAGCAGTTCTTC
TRBV15	TRBD2	NA	TRBJ2-1	CATSRAGASGRGYNEQFF	TGTGCCACCAGCAGAGCAGGAGCTAGCGGGAGGGGCTACAATGAGCAGTTCTTC
TRBV29-1	NA	NA	TRBJ2-3	CSASGGNTDTQYF	TGCAGCGCCTCAGGCGGGAACACAGATACGCAGTATTTT
TRBV12-3/TRBV12-4	NA	NA	TRBJ2-5	CASGNKLAGETQYF	TGTGCCAGCGGCAATAAGCTAGCAGGAGAGACCCAGTACTTC
TRBV7-2	TRBD2	NA	TRBJ2-3	CASSLPGLAGAEDQDTQYF	TGTGCCAGCAGCTTACCGGGACTAGCGGGAGCTGAGGACCAGGATACGCAGTATTTT
TRBV12-3/TRBV12-4	TRBD1	NA	TRBJ2-1	CASRQGQGDGGEQFF	TGTGCCAGCAGACAAGGACAGGGGGATGGGGGTGAGCAGTTCTTC
TRBV7-6	NA	NA	TRBJ2-5	CASSLVGGQLETQYF	TGTGCCAGCAGCTTAGTAGGTGGGCAATTAGAGACCCAGTACTTC
TRBV5-1	TRBD2	NA	TRBJ2-3	CASSLSWRETDTQYF	TGCGCCAGCAGCTTGAGTTGGCGGGAGACGGATACGCAGTATTTT
TRBV6-2/TRBV6-3	TRBD1	few	TRBJ1-5	CASSTGGAGNQPQHF	TGTGCCAGCAGTACAGGGGGCGCGGGCAATCAGCCCCAGCATTTT
TRBV3-1	NA	NA	TRBJ1-6	CASSQGEPKTTSSPLHF	TGTGCCAGCAGCCAAGGGGAACCAAAAACGACAAGTTCACCCCTCCACTTT
TRBV29-1	TRBD1	few	TRBJ2-3	CSEGTGGADTQYF	TGCAGCGAAGGGACAGGGGGCGCAGATACGCAGTATTTT